Listed below are T cell receptor beta chains from one sample, sequenced in a study of cytomegalovirus exposure and HLA in healthy donors. This table comes from immunoSEQ multiplex PCR, and its TCRdb copy is limited to in-frame clones, with some not included. Among about 200,000 clones listed, less than 80% were seen once. Sequencing was performed on PBMCs. All receptors derive from a woman under 40 in good health and CMV-seropositive. Each CDR3 is given with its conserved first and last residue. A D gene is named only where the DNA matches it firmly.

J gene: TRBJ2-3
V gene: TRBV9
D gene: TRBD2
CDR3 protein: CASSELANTDTQYF

J gene: TRBJ1-4
V gene: TRBV7-9
D gene: TRBD1
CDR3 protein: CASSRSTGDEKLFF

J gene: TRBJ1-2
V gene: TRBV14
D gene: -
CDR3 protein: CASSQWGANYGYTF

J gene: TRBJ2-5
V gene: TRBV29-1
D gene: TRBD2
CDR3 protein: CSVAGGIFQETQYF

J gene: TRBJ1-2
V gene: TRBV7-9
D gene: -
CDR3 protein: CSSSLVGLGQSYGYTF

J gene: TRBJ1-2
V gene: TRBV5-4
D gene: TRBD1
CDR3 protein: CASSLGQGDYVGYTF

J gene: TRBJ1-2
V gene: TRBV6-6
D gene: -
CDR3 protein: CASSPLEYGYTF

J gene: TRBJ2-2
V gene: TRBV4-1
D gene: TRBD2
CDR3 protein: CASSQGGGRGWNTGELFF

J gene: TRBJ1-3
V gene: TRBV2
D gene: -
CDR3 protein: CASSARGSGNTIYF

J gene: TRBJ2-1
V gene: TRBV4-2
D gene: TRBD2
CDR3 protein: CASSPTRTSGQFF

J gene: TRBJ2-3
V gene: TRBV14
D gene: -
CDR3 protein: CASSQASTPWTDTQYF

J gene: TRBJ2-2
V gene: TRBV29-1
D gene: -
CDR3 protein: CSVVGGINTGELFF

J gene: TRBJ1-3
V gene: TRBV4-2
D gene: -
CDR3 protein: CASSQDIGGSGNTIYF

J gene: TRBJ2-7
V gene: TRBV4-1
D gene: TRBD1
CDR3 protein: CASSQEEGTGYEQYF

J gene: TRBJ1-1
V gene: TRBV15
D gene: -
CDR3 protein: CATSEGAWTEAFF

J gene: TRBJ2-5
V gene: TRBV5-1
D gene: TRBD1
CDR3 protein: CASSLVGDRETQYF

J gene: TRBJ2-1
V gene: TRBV7-6
D gene: TRBD2
CDR3 protein: CASSGRAFTSGGSYNEQFF

J gene: TRBJ2-1
V gene: TRBV7-9
D gene: TRBD2
CDR3 protein: CASSLGTSGGYNEQFF

J gene: TRBJ1-1
V gene: TRBV2
D gene: -
CDR3 protein: CASRADRNTEAFF

J gene: TRBJ2-2
V gene: TRBV6-5
D gene: TRBD2
CDR3 protein: CASKILAGSGELFF

J gene: TRBJ1-2
V gene: TRBV5-4
D gene: -
CDR3 protein: CASSRKGQPDGYTF

J gene: TRBJ1-5
V gene: TRBV18
D gene: -
CDR3 protein: CASSPRGGDVHF

J gene: TRBJ2-1
V gene: TRBV7-8
D gene: -
CDR3 protein: CASSPYRLARDEQFF

J gene: TRBJ1-2
V gene: TRBV7-8
D gene: TRBD1
CDR3 protein: CASSLDRGGGYTF

J gene: TRBJ1-3
V gene: TRBV27
D gene: TRBD1
CDR3 protein: CASRRTGGTGNTIYF

J gene: TRBJ2-1
V gene: TRBV27
D gene: TRBD2
CDR3 protein: CASSSGGPGGRGQSEQFF

J gene: TRBJ2-3
V gene: TRBV7-2
D gene: TRBD2
CDR3 protein: CASSLAGGPTDTQYF

J gene: TRBJ2-4
V gene: TRBV4-2
D gene: TRBD2
CDR3 protein: CASSQDGGLAGALAKNIQYF

J gene: TRBJ1-2
V gene: TRBV5-4
D gene: TRBD1
CDR3 protein: CASSYGQGATYGYTF

J gene: TRBJ1-6
V gene: TRBV4-1
D gene: TRBD1
CDR3 protein: CASSPGTATSPLHF

J gene: TRBJ2-2
V gene: TRBV19
D gene: TRBD2
CDR3 protein: CATKPAGGLANTGELFF

J gene: TRBJ1-2
V gene: TRBV27
D gene: -
CDR3 protein: CASTFDRNYGYTF

J gene: TRBJ2-5
V gene: TRBV5-4
D gene: TRBD2
CDR3 protein: CASSKTSGSQETQYF

J gene: TRBJ2-7
V gene: TRBV6-5
D gene: TRBD2
CDR3 protein: CASSLGDYYEQYF

J gene: TRBJ2-1
V gene: TRBV18
D gene: -
CDR3 protein: CASSPPESDLQNEQFF

J gene: TRBJ2-7
V gene: TRBV18
D gene: TRBD1
CDR3 protein: CASSPPGQGASEQYF

J gene: TRBJ2-3
V gene: TRBV11-2
D gene: -
CDR3 protein: CASSRGRSTDTQYF

J gene: TRBJ2-7
V gene: TRBV13
D gene: TRBD2
CDR3 protein: CASSRGGAGFVEQYF

J gene: TRBJ1-1
V gene: TRBV5-4
D gene: -
CDR3 protein: CASSLYNRWNTEAFF

J gene: TRBJ1-1
V gene: TRBV7-7
D gene: TRBD1
CDR3 protein: CASSLSFDWGQGTQGWNTEAFF

J gene: TRBJ1-5
V gene: TRBV5-1
D gene: -
CDR3 protein: CASSPAPGEGSSQPQHF

J gene: TRBJ1-1
V gene: TRBV10-3
D gene: -
CDR3 protein: CAIGAETGFPSEAFF